This T cell receptor beta chain was found in a study of blood T cell repertoires in COVID-19. Study-wide context: The samples span acute and convalescent COVID-19 from the United States, Italy and Spain. T cells, B-cell-depleted T cells, or PBMCs supplied cDNA or gDNA.

Original analysis: Reference gene primer amplification gave estimated nucleated cell counts. Method: immunoSEQ multiplex PCR; TCRdb's copy keeps in-frame clones and lacks some. V and J calls and clone size come straight from that table; D and trimming were deduced from the DNA. This repertoire shows approximately 150,000 clones, 88% found once; its top ten account for under 3%. Germline CDR1 and CDR2: MNHEY and SVGAGI. V lost 6 bases to trimming and J lost 4 bases, with 15 bases between them. The CDR3 sequence is 14 residues long. The source of this sequence is a human donor with COVID-19, enrolled during active disease. The donor label of this sample is uncertain. J is TRBJ1-1 and V is TRBV6-5, with D hard to call. Sequencing was done on a sample of peripheral blood. The CDR3: CASRAGRPSTEAFF. In nucleotides, the CDR3 is TGTGCCAGCAGGGCGGGCAGGCCGAGCACTGAAGCTTTCTTT.